The 30 T cell receptor beta chains below were found in one sample sequenced in a study of early T cells in non-severe SARS-CoV-2 infection. TCRdb re-called the 5' RACE reads with MiXCR, one entry per CDR3 protein. The table shows around 77,000 distinct CDR3 sequences, with over 9% occurring only once. This specimen consisted of whole blood, obtained at baseline. All receptors derive from an adult who was a healthcare worker with PCR-confirmed SARS-CoV-2 infection or an uninfected control (not recorded which).

This clonotype was counted only a few times. V and J are TRBV6-5 and TRBJ2-3; 7 positions agree with TRBD2. The CDR3 loop spans 17 amino acids. Trimming took 6 bases from V and 2 from J; bases not matched to a gene: 14. The germline gives CDR1 MNHEY, CDR2 SVGAGI. The CDR3 reads CASSSLGGSDLTDTQYF. CDR3 nucleotide sequence: TGTGCCAGCAGCAGCCTGGGGGGGTCGGACCTCACAGATACGCAGTATTTT.

This clonotype was detected a few times. The rearrangement links TRBV11-3 to TRBJ2-3, with 9 positions matching TRBD1. Germline V CDR1 and CDR2: SGHNT, YENEEA. The CDR3 length is 16 residues. V lost 6 bases, J lost 3 bases, and 10 bases stayed unmatched. The chain's CDR3 is CASRSIRDRETDTQYF. The CDR3 nucleotides are TGTGCCAGCAGATCTATCCGGGACAGGGAGACAGATACGCAGTATTTT.

This clonotype was seen a few times. J is TRBJ2-3 and V is TRBV5-1; 7 positions agree with TRBD1. CDR3 length: 14 amino acids. CDR1 is SGHRS, CDR2 YFSETQ, per germline. Trimming took 8 bases from V and 0 from J; bases not matched to a gene: 6. CDR3 coding DNA: TGCGCCAGTAACAGGGGCTTGAGCACAGATACGCAGTATTTT. Amino acids: CASNRGLSTDTQYF.

This clonotype was counted only a few times. The chain joins TRBV5-1 to TRBJ2-7, with 10 positions matching TRBD1. Germline V CDR1 and CDR2: SGHRS, YFSETQ. The CDR3 sequence is 14 residues long. V lost 4 bases, J lost 7 bases, and 8 bases stayed unmatched. In DNA form, the CDR3 reads TGCGCCAGCAGCCAAGTGACAGGGGGCGGAGAGCAGTACTTC. This sequence encodes CASSQVTGGGEQYF.

This chain links TRBV3-1 with TRBJ2-3, with 7 bases fitting TRBD2. This CDR3 has 15 amino acids. Germline loops: CDR1 LGHDT, CDR2 YNNKEL (reference sequence). Unmatched junction bases numbered 8, after V lost 6 bases and J lost 2 bases. DNA for the CDR3: TGTGCCAGCAGTCCCCGAGCGGGGCCCACAGATACGCAGTATTTT. Translated: CASSPRAGPTDTQYF.

V and J are TRBV6-2 or TRBV6-3 and TRBJ2-7; D is uncertain. In germline, CDR1 is MNHEY, CDR2 SVGEGT. The CDR3 length is 10 residues. Trimming took off 8 bases at V and 7 bases at J, with 9 bases between the two ends. CDR3 coding DNA: TGTGCCAGCGGCACTGGGGAGCAGTACTTC. It is translated as CASGTGEQYF.

V is TRBV3-1 and J is TRBJ1-6; D is ambiguous. V gave up 0 bases and J gave up 4 bases, with 7 bases separating them. Germline loops: CDR1 LGHDT, CDR2 YNNKEL (reference sequence). This CDR3 contains 15 residues. The CDR3 DNA reads TGTGCCAGCAGCCAAGAGGTAGGATATAATTCACCCCTCCACTTT. This translates into CASSQEVGYNSPLHF. Together with reference TRBV3-1 and TRBJ1-6, the CDR3 gives the full variable domain: DTAVSQTPKYLVTQMGNDKSIKCEQNLGHDTMYWYKQDSKKFLKIMFSYNNKELIINETVPNRFSPKSPDKAHLNLHINSLELGDSAVYFCASSQEVGYNSPLHFGNGTRLTVT.

This chain joins TRBV7-3 and TRBJ2-6; D gene unclear. Trimming cost V 5 bases and J 0 bases, with 17 bases left between them. CDR1 is SGHTA, CDR2 FQGTGA, per germline. CDR3 size: 18 residues. CDR3 amino acids: CASSQQRQPSSGANVLTF. The DNA of the CDR3 is TGTGCCAGCAGCCAACAGCGACAACCAAGCTCTGGGGCCAACGTCCTGACTTTC.

The J gene is TRBJ2-5, the V gene TRBV12-3 or TRBV12-4; D possibly corresponds to TRBD2 (5 bases). CDR3 size: 12 residues. V was pared by 6 bases and J by 6 bases, with 11 bases between. For the CDR3, the DNA is TGTGCCAGCAGCACGGAGGCAAAGACCCAGTACTTC. Protein: CASSTEAKTQYF.

The V gene is TRBV5-1, the J gene TRBJ1-1; the D gene is possibly TRBD1 (5 bases). The CDR3 loop spans 15 amino acids. The germline gives CDR1 SGHRS, CDR2 YFSETQ. V was clipped by 4 bases and J by 2 bases, with 15 bases between them. This CDR3 reads CASSGSTGVNTEAFF. The CDR3 DNA reads TGCGCCAGCAGCGGATCCACAGGAGTTAACACTGAAGCTTTCTTT. Combining the CDR3 with reference TRBV5-1 and TRBJ1-1 gives the whole variable domain KAGVTQTPRYLIKTRGQQVTLSCSPISGHRSVSWYQQTPGQGLQFLFEYFSETQRNKGNFPGRFSGRQFSNSRSEMNVSTLELGDSALYLCASSGSTGVNTEAFFGQGTRLTVV.

This clonotype was seen a handful of times. The CDR3: CASSLGQGSSYGYTF. CDR3 nucleotides: TGTGCCAGCAGCTTGGGGCAGGGGAGCAGCTATGGCTACACCTTC. This chain links TRBV5-5 with TRBJ1-2; a possible D gene is TRBD1 (6 bases). The CDR3 covers 15 residues. V was trimmed by 0 bases and J by 4 bases, leaving 13 bases between them. The germline V gene encodes CDR1 SGHKS and CDR2 YYEKEE (reference sequence).

The chain uses TRBV7-6 and TRBJ2-5; 7 nucleotides line up with TRBD1. V trimming: 3 bases; J trimming: 0 bases; junction bases outside the gene matches: 7. CDR3 length equals 16 residues. Looked up from germline, CDR1 is SGHVS and CDR2 is FNYEAQ. The chain's CDR3 is CASSFRQGLYQETQYF. The CDR3 DNA is TGTGCCAGCAGCTTTCGACAGGGATTGTACCAAGAGACCCAGTACTTC.

The table lists this clonotype with a few counts. The chain uses TRBV20-1 and TRBJ2-6; no clear D. Germline CDR1 is DFQATT and CDR2 is SNEGSKA (reference sequence). The CDR3 runs 15 residues. Trimming shortened V by 0 bases and J by 0 bases, and 6 bases separated the two germline ends. CDR3 in amino acids: CSARDDASGANVLTF. The CDR3 nucleotides are TGCAGTGCTAGAGATGACGCCTCTGGGGCCAACGTCCTGACTTTC.

Ten or more counts support this clonotype. The chain carries TRBV9 and TRBJ1-1; 7 bases map to TRBD1. In germline, CDR1 is SGDLS, CDR2 YYNGEE. The V segment lost 4 bases and the J segment 7 bases; nucleotides outside the gene matches: 10. The CDR3 runs to 14 residues. The CDR3 here is CASSFSDRANEAFF. In DNA, the CDR3 is TGTGCCAGCAGCTTTTCTGACAGGGCCAATGAAGCTTTCTTT.

This clonotype was detected many times. This rearrangement joins TRBV6-2 or TRBV6-3 to TRBJ2-2; maybe TRBD2 (6 bases). The V end lost 4 bases, the J end lost 2 bases, and 8 bases lay between the germline ends. The CDR3 runs 14 residues. Looked up from germline, CDR1 is MNHEY and CDR2 is SVGEGT. In DNA, the CDR3 is TGTGCCAGCAGTTCCGGGACTAACACCGGGGAGCTGTTTTTT. Residues: CASSSGTNTGELFF.

This clonotype has more than one count but fewer than ten. CDR3 sequence reads: CASSRSTQGLGEQYF. Here the CDR3 DNA reads TGTGCCAGCAGCCGATCTACTCAGGGGTTGGGCGAGCAGTACTTC. The rearrangement uses TRBV11-2 and TRBJ2-7; D perhaps matches TRBD1 (6 bases). V was pared by 5 bases and J by 6 bases, with 20 bases between. The germline V gene has CDR1 SGHAT and CDR2 FQNNGV. The CDR3 is made up of 15 amino acids.

This clonotype has a handful of counts. This chain's CDR3 is CASSLIEQYF. CDR3 in DNA: TGTGCCAGCAGTTTAATCGAGCAGTACTTC. The chain is built from TRBV2 and TRBJ2-7; D unresolved. V was clipped by 5 bases and J by 6 bases, with 5 bases between them. Looked up from germline, CDR1 is SNHLY and CDR2 is FYNNEI. This CDR3 is built from 10 residues. Filled out from reference TRBV2 and TRBJ2-7, the complete variable domain reads EPEVTQTPSHQVTQMGQEVILRCVPISNHLYFYWYRQILGQKVEFLVSFYNNEISEKSEIFDDQFSVERPDGSNFTLKIRSTKLEDSAMYFCASSLIEQYFGPGTRLTVT.

The chain couples TRBV9 to TRBJ1-2; D gene ambiguous. CDR1 and CDR2 (germline): SGDLS, YYNGEE. The CDR3 length is 15 residues. The V gene lost 4 bases and the J gene lost 2 bases, with 15 bases spanning the gap. CDR3 loop: CASSFRGELNYGYTF. CDR3 bases: TGTGCCAGCAGCTTCAGAGGCGAGTTGAACTATGGCTACACCTTC.

This clonotype showed up many times. J is TRBJ2-1 and V is TRBV5-1, with D possibly matching TRBD1 (6 bases). Germline V gene sequence: CDR1 SGHRS, CDR2 YFSETQ. The germline V and J ends were trimmed by 4 bases and 5 bases, with 10 bases remaining between them. This CDR3 is built from 13 residues. The CDR3 protein is CASSHQGNNEQFF. CDR3 sequence (DNA): TGCGCCAGCAGCCATCAGGGGAACAATGAGCAGTTCTTC.

V usage is TRBV19 and J usage is TRBJ1-5, with D possibly being TRBD1 (6 bases). The V gene's germline CDR1 is LNHDA and CDR2 SQIVND (reference sequence). The CDR3 is 15 amino acids. The CDR3 is CAAGGRRNSNQPQHF. In DNA, the CDR3 is TGTGCAGCTGGGGGCAGGCGGAATAGCAATCAGCCCCAGCATTTT.

This chain joins TRBV20-1 and TRBJ1-1, with a possible D match to TRBD1 (6 bases). CDR1 and CDR2 from the germline V gene are DFQATT and SNEGSKA (reference sequence). Trimming removed 7 bases at V and 7 bases at J, with 19 bases between. The CDR3 runs to 13 residues. CDR3 amino acids: CSVVIPGHLEAFF. The CDR3, as DNA: TGCAGTGTGGTTATTCCGGGACACCTTGAAGCTTTCTTT.

This clonotype was recorded a few times. This chain joins TRBV7-8 and TRBJ2-2, with D maybe TRBD2 (5 bases). The CDR3 spans 16 residues. The germline CDR1 and CDR2 sequences are SGHVS and FQNEAQ. The V end lost 0 bases, the J end lost 1 base, and 9 bases lay between the germline ends. For the CDR3, the DNA is TGTGCCAGCAGCTTAGCTCGGGGTTTGAACACCGGGGAGCTGTTTTTT. Amino acid sequence: CASSLARGLNTGELFF.

This clonotype was counted at least ten times. The chain links TRBV29-1 to TRBJ2-4, with D possibly being TRBD1 (6 bases). V was trimmed by 0 bases and J by 7 bases, leaving 10 bases between them. This CDR3 spans 13 amino acids. Germline lookup yields CDR1 SQVTM and CDR2 ANQGSEA. The CDR3 sequence is CSVEDQGTNIQYF. CDR3 bases: TGCAGCGTTGAAGACCAGGGGACGAACATTCAGTACTTC.

Many counts were recorded for this clonotype. The chain carries TRBV7-2 and TRBJ1-3; the D gene is possibly TRBD1 (5 bases). The CDR3 spans 15 residues. Trimming pared 2 bases from V and 2 bases from J, leaving 10 bases between. Germline V gene data show CDR1 as SGHTA and CDR2 as FQGNSA. The CDR3 sequence is CASSLSPGPGNTIYF. The DNA for the CDR3 is TGTGCCAGCAGCTTAAGCCCAGGGCCTGGAAACACCATATATTTT.

This clonotype has only a few counts. The chain couples TRBV11-2 to TRBJ2-7; the D gene could be TRBD1 or TRBD2 (5 bases each). CDR1 and CDR2 from the germline V gene are SGHAT and FQNNGV. Trimming took 1 base from V and 3 from J, leaving 7 bases between them. The CDR3 is 13 amino acids. The CDR3 nucleotides are TGTGCCAGCAGCTTAGGTGGGGGCTACGAGCAGTACTTC. Protein sequence: CASSLGGGYEQYF.

This clonotype has a handful of counts. The chain couples TRBV20-1 to TRBJ1-4; D is uncertain. The CDR3 totals 12 residues. Per the germline V gene, CDR1 is DFQATT and CDR2 is SNEGSKA (reference sequence). The V end lost 6 bases, the J end lost 2 bases, and 7 bases lay between the germline ends. The CDR3 spells CSAAATNEKLFF. CDR3 DNA: TGCAGTGCAGCAGCGACTAATGAAAAACTGTTTTTT.

There are a few counts of this clonotype. V gene TRBV10-3 combines with J gene TRBJ1-4; maybe TRBD1 (6 bases). The CDR3 runs 13 residues. Trimming removed 8 bases at V and 5 bases at J, with 12 bases between. Germline V gene lookup returns CDR1 ENHRY and CDR2 SYGVKD. CDR3 amino acids: CAIGGGTNEKLFF. The CDR3, as DNA: TGTGCCATCGGAGGGGGGACAAATGAAAAACTGTTTTTT.

The gene calls are TRBV27 and TRBJ2-7, with D possibly called TRBD1 or TRBD2 (5 bases each). V lost 8 bases and J 2 bases, leaving 16 bases between the germline ends. Germline CDR1 reads MNHEY; CDR2 reads SMNVEV (reference sequence). The CDR3 has 14 residues. The chain's CDR3 is CASGLLGPTYEQYF. The CDR3 bases are TGTGCCAGCGGGCTTTTGGGACCCACCTACGAGCAGTACTTC.

There are many counts of this clonotype. This chain joins TRBV3-1 and TRBJ2-5; D is ambiguous. The V end was cut by 1 base, the J end by 2 bases, with 8 bases between. In germline, CDR1 is LGHDT, CDR2 YNNKEL (reference sequence). The CDR3 is 14 residues long. In DNA, the CDR3 is TGTGCCAGCAGCCAAGGGATCAGGCAAGAGACCCAGTACTTC. It codes for CASSQGIRQETQYF.

This clonotype was picked up a small number of times. The gene calls are TRBV7-2 and TRBJ2-7, with TRBD2 matching over 9 bases. The ends lost 1 base at V and 0 bases at J; junction bases unmatched: 10. CDR3 length: 18 amino acids. CDR1 is SGHTA and CDR2 is FQGNSA in the germline V gene. The CDR3 protein is CASSLGGTSHLSSYEQYF. The CDR3 DNA follows: TGTGCCAGCAGCTTAGGAGGGACTAGCCATCTGTCCTCCTACGAGCAGTACTTC.